This record concerns one TCR beta chain sequence. This receptor's antigen is unknown. No base qualities exist here, and no much larger clone lies one base off it. This entry comes from a study of tumor-infiltrating lymphocytes in oesophageal squamous cell carcinoma (dated by TCRdb to between 2015 and 2016). Spanning cysteine to phenylalanine, the CDR3 consists of 16 amino acids. Kept here is only the CDR3 DNA, which spans 48 bases and is read in frame from base 1. Here V drops 3 bases and J drops 6 bases, and the junction holds 10 bases not matched to any gene. As encoded in the germline V gene, CDR1 is SGHTA while CDR2 is FQGNSA. The method was PCR. Instrument used: Illumina HiSeq 2000. TCRdb trimmed the raw reads at Q25, called clones with MiXCR and kept productive beta chains. Each CDR3 protein appears once, grouped with its most common genes and DNA. This sample comprises approximately 18,000 distinct CDR3 sequences, 35% to 45% of them detected only once. Around 20% of the sample is in the top ten clones.

The chain links TRBV7-2 with TRBJ2-1; the central 8 bases match TRBD2. Material: normal esophageal tissue next to the tumor. This TCR was sampled from a female donor with esophageal squamous cell carcinoma. The bases read TGTGCCAGCAGCTTCCTAGCGGGCCGTGGGGCCAATGAGCAGTTCTTC. It codes for CASSFLAGRGANEQFF.